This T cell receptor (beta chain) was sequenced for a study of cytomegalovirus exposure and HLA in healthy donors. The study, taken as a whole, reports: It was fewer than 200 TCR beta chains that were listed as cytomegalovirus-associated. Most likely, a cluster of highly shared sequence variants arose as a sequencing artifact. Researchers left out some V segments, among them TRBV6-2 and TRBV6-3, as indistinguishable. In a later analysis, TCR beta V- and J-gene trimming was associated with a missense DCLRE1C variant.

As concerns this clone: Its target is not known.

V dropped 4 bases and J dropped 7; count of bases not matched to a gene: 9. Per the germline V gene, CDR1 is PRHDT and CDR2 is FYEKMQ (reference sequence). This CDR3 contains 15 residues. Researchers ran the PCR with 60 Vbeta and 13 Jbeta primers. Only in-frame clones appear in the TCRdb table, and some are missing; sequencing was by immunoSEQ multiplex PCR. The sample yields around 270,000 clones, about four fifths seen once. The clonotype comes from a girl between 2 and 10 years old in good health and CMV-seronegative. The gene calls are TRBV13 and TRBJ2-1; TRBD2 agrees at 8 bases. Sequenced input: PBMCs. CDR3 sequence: CASSSPLAGRNEQFF. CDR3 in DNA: TGTGCCAGCAGCTCCCCGCTAGCGGGTAGGAATGAGCAGTTCTTC.